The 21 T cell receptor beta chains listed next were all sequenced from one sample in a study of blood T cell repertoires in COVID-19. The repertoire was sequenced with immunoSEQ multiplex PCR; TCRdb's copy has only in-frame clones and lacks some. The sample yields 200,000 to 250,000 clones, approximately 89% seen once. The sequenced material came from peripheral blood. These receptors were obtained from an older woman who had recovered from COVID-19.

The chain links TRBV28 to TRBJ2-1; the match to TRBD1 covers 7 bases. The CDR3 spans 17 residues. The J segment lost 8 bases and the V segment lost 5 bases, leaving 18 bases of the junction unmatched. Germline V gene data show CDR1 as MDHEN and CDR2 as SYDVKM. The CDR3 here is CASSRTIIGGALDEQFF. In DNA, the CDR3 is TGTGCCAGCAGTCGTACTATTATAGGGGGCGCTCTGGATGAGCAGTTCTTC.

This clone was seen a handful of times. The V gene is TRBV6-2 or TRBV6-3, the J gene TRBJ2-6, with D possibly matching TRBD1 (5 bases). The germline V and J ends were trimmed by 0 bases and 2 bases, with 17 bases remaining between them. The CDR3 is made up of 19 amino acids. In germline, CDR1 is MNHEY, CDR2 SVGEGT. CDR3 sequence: CASSYSIRREGTGANVLTF. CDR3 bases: TGTGCCAGCAGTTACTCGATCCGCAGGGAAGGGACTGGGGCCAACGTCCTGACTTTC.

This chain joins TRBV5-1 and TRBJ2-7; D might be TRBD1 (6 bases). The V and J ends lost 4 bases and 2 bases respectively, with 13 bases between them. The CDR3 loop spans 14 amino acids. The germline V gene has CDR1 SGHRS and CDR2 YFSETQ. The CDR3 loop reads CASSPGPGAYEQYF. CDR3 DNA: TGCGCCAGCAGCCCCGGGCCAGGGGCCTACGAGCAGTACTTC.

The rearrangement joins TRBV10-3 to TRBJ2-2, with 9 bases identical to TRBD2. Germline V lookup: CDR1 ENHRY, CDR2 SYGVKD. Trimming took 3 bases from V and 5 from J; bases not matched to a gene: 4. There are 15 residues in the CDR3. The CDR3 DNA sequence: TGTGCCATCAGTGATGTAGCGGGAGAGACCGGGGAGCTGTTTTTT. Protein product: CAISDVAGETGELFF.

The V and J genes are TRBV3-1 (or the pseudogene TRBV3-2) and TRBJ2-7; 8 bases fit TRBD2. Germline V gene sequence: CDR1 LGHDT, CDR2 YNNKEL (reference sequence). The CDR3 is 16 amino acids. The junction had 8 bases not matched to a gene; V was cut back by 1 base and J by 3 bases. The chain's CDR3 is CASSQAYGGVSYEQYF. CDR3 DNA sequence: TGTGCCAGCAGCCAAGCGTACGGGGGGGTGAGCTACGAGCAGTACTTC.

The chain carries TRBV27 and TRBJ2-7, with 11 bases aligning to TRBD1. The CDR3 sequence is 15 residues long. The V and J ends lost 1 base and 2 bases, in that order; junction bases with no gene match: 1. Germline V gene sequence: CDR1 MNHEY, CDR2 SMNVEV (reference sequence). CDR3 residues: CASSLLGQGAYEQYF. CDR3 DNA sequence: TGTGCCAGCAGTTTATTGGGACAGGGGGCCTACGAGCAGTACTTC.

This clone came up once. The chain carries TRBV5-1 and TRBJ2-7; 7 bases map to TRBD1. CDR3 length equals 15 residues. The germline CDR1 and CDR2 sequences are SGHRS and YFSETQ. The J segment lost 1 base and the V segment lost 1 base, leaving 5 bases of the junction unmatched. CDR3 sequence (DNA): TGCGCCAGCAGCTTGACAGGGACAGCTTCCTACGAGCAGTACTTC. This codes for CASSLTGTASYEQYF.

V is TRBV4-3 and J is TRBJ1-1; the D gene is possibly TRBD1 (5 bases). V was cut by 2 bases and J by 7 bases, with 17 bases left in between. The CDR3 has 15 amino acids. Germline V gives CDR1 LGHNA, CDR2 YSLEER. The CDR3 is CASSQPRGRDVEAFF. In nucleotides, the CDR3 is TGCGCCAGCAGCCAACCTAGGGGCAGGGATGTTGAAGCTTTCTTT.

The CDR3 DNA follows: TGCGCCAGCAGCTCCCGGGGGTACACCGGGGAGCTGTTTTTT. Amino acid sequence: CASSSRGYTGELFF. V gene TRBV4-1 combines with J gene TRBJ2-2; the D gene is possibly TRBD2 (6 bases). The CDR3 is made up of 14 amino acids. CDR1 and CDR2 from the germline V gene are MGHRA and YSYEKL. Trimming shortened V by 5 bases and J by 3 bases, and 10 bases separated the two germline ends.

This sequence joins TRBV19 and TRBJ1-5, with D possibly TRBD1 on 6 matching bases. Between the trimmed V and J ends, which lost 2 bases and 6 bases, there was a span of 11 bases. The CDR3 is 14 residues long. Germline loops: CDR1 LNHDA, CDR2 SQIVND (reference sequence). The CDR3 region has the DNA TGTGCCAGTAGTATATATTCACAGGGTCAGCCCCAGCATTTT. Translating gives CASSIYSQGQPQHF.

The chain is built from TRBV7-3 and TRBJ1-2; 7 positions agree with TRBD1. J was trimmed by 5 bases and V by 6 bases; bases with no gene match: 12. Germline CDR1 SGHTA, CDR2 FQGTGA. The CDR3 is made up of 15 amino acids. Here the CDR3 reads CASRVGQETNYGYTF. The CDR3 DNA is TGTGCCAGCAGGGTTGGACAGGAGACCAATTATGGCTACACCTTC.

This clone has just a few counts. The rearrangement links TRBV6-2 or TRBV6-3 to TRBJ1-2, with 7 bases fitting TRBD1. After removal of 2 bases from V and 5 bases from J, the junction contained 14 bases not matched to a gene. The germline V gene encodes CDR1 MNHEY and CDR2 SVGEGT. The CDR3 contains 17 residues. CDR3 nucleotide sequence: TGTGCCAGCAGTTACACGCCGGGAGGGGGCATCGGTTATGGCTACACCTTC. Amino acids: CASSYTPGGGIGYGYTF.

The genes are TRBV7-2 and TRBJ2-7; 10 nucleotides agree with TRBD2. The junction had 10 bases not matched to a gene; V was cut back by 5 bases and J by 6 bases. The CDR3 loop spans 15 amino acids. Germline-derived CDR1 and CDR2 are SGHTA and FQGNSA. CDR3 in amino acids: CASSQGPLAGGEQYF. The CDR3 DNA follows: TGTGCCAGCAGCCAAGGACCTTTAGCGGGGGGCGAGCAGTACTTC.

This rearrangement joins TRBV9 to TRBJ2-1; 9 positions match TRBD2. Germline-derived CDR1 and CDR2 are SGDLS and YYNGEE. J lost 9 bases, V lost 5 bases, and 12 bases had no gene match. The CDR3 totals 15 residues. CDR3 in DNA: TGTGCCAGCAGACCTGCTAGCGGGGAGACGGGTGAGCAGTTCTTC. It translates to CASRPASGETGEQFF.

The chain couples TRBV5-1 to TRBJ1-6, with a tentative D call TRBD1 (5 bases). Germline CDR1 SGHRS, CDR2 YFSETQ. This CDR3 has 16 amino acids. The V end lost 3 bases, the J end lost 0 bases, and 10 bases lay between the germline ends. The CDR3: CASSWGGSSYNSPLHF. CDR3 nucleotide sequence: TGCGCCAGCAGCTGGGGGGGTAGCTCCTATAATTCACCCCTCCACTTT. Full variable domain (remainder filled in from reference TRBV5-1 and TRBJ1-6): KAGVTQTPRYLIKTRGQQVTLSCSPISGHRSVSWYQQTPGQGLQFLFEYFSETQRNKGNFPGRFSGRQFSNSRSEMNVSTLELGDSALYLCASSWGGSSYNSPLHFGNGTRLTVT.

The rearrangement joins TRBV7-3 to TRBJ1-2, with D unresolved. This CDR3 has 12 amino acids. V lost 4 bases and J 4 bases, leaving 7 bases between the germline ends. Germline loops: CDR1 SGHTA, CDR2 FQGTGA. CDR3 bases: TGTGCCAGCAGCTCCAACAGCTATGGCTACACCTTC. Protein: CASSSNSYGYTF.

The CDR3 loop reads CASSLGLDREEKLFF. CDR3 DNA sequence: TGTGCCAGCAGCTTAGGGCTGGACAGGGAAGAAAAACTGTTTTTT. V is TRBV13 and J is TRBJ1-4; 8 nucleotides line up with TRBD1. CDR1 is PRHDT and CDR2 is FYEKMQ in the germline V gene (reference sequence). This CDR3 has 15 amino acids. V gave up 0 bases and J gave up 8 bases; unmatched junction bases: 5.

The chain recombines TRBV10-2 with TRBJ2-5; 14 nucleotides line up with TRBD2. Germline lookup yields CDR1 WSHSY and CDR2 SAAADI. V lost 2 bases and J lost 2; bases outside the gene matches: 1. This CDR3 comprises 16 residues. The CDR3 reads CASSEGLAGGQETQYF. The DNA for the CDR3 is TGCGCCAGCAGTGAGGGACTAGCGGGGGGACAAGAGACCCAGTACTTC.

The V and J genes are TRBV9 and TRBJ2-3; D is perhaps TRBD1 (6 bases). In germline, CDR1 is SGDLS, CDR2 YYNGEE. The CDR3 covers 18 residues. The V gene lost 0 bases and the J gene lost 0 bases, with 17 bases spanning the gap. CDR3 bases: TGTGCCAGCAGCGTAGTCACTGGGGGCGGCCTTAGCACAGATACGCAGTATTTT. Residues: CASSVVTGGGLSTDTQYF. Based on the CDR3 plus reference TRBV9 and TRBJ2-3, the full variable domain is DSGVTQTPKHLITATGQRVTLRCSPRSGDLSVYWYQQSLDQGLQFLIQYYNGEERAKGNILERFSAQQFPDLHSELNLSSLELGDSALYFCASSVVTGGGLSTDTQYFGPGTRLTVL.

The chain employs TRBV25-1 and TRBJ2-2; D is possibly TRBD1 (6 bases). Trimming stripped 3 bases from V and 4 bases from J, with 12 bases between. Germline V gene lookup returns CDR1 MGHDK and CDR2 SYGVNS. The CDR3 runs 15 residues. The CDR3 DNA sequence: TGTGCCAGCAGTGAGGTGGGGGCTCGCACCGGGGAGCTGTTTTTT. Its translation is CASSEVGARTGELFF.

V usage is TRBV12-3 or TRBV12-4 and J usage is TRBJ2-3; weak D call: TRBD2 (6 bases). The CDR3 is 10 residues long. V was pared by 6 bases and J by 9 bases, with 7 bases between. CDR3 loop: CASRRDTQYF. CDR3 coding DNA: TGTGCCAGCAGGCGGGACACGCAGTATTTT.